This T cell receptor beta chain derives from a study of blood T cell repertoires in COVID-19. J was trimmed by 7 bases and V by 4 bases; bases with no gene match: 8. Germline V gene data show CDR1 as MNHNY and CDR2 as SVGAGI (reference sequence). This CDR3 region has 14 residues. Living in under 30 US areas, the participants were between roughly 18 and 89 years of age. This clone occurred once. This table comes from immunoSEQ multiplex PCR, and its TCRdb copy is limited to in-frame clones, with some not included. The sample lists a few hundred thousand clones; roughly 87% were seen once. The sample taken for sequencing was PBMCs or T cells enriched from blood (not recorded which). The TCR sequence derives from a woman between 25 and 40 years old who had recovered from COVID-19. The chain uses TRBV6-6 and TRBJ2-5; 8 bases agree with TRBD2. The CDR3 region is CASSSTGGRGTQYF. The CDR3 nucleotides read TGTGCCAGCAGTTCCACGGGAGGGCGGGGGACCCAGTACTTC.